This T cell receptor beta chain was captured by sequencing in a study of CD8+CD57+ T cells in acquired aplastic anemia. Study details: When averaged, DNA from sorted CD4+ and CD8+ cells came to approximately 3.2 ug.

The TCR beta profiling, which covered VDJ combination and CDR3 sequence, was carried out using genomic DNA as the template. One entry per CDR3 protein, called by TCRdb with MiXCR from the reads. The top ten hold 16% of the sample, which has approximately 57,000 distinct CDR3 sequences, roughly 60% seen once. Flow cytometry had shown expanded CD8+CD57+ cells in the patients chosen for sequencing. Broader study findings: No significant difference in CD8+ Simpson's diversity was found between patients and controls.

With respect to this clonotype: The antigen is unknown.

The ends were cut back, 3 bases at V and 9 bases at J, with 15 bases in the middle. The germline V gene encodes CDR1 SNHLY and CDR2 FYNNEI. The CDR3 runs to 14 residues. The chain is built from TRBV2 and TRBJ1-5; weak D call: TRBD1 (6 bases). This TCR was recovered from a human donor with aplastic anemia. Material: sorted CD4+, CD8+, or CD8+CD57+ T cells (not recorded which) from PBMCs. The chain's CDR3 is CASSDQGKGRPQHF. The DNA of the CDR3 is TGTGCCAGCAGTGACCAGGGGAAGGGTCGGCCCCAGCATTTT.